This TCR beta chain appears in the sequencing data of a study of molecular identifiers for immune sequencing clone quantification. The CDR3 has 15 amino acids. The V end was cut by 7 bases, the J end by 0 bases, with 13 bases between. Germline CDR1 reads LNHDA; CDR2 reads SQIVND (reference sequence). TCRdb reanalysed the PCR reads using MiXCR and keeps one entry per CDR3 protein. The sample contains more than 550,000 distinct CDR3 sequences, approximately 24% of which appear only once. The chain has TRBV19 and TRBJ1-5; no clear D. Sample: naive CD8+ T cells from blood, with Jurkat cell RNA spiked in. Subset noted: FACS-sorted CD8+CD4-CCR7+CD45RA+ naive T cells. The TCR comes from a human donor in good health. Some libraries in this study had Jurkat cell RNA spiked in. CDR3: CASKEPVYSNQPQHF. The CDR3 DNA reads TGTGCCAGTAAGGAACCCGTTTATAGCAATCAGCCCCAGCATTTT. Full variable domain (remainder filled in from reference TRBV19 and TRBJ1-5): DGGITQSPKYLFRKEGQNVTLSCEQNLNHDAMYWYRQDPGQGLRLIYYSQIVNDFQKGDIAEGYSVSREKKESFPLTVTSAQKNPTAFYLCASKEPVYSNQPQHFGDGTRLSIL.